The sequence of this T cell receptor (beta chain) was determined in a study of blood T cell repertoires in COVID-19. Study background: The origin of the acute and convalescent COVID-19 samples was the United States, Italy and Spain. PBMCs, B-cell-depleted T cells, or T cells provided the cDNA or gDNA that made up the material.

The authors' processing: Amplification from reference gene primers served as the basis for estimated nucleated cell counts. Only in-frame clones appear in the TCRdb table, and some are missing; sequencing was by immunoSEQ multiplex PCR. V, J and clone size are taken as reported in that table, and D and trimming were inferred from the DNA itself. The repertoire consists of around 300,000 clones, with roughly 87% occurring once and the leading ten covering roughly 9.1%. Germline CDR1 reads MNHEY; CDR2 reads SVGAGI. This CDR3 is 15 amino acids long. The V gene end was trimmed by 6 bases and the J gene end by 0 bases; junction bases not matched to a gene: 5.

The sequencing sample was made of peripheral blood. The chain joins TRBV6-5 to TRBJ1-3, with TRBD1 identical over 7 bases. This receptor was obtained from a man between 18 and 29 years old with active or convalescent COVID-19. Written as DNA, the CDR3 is TGTGCCAGCAGCCTGGGACAGAACTCTGGAAACACCATATATTTT. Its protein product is CASSLGQNSGNTIYF.